This T cell receptor beta chain was sequenced during a study of cytomegalovirus exposure and HLA in healthy donors. The PCR ran on 60 Vbeta and 13 Jbeta primers. Assay: immunoSEQ multiplex PCR; the TCRdb copy retains only in-frame clones and omits some. The sample lists 93,000 or so clones; around 60% were seen once. Germline V lookup: CDR1 MNHEY, CDR2 SVGAGI. This CDR3 region has 13 residues. Trimming took off 6 bases at V and 3 bases at J, with 10 bases between the two ends. General study findings and limits: Several of the most significant clusters were apparently associated with common viral pathogens in a later analysis.

This clone was seen more than once but under ten times. Its matching antigen is unknown. Sequenced input: PBMCs. The chain couples TRBV6-5 to TRBJ2-3; D is unresolved. This TCR was sampled from a woman in her fifties or sixties in good health and CMV-seronegative. The CDR3 bases are TGTGCCAGCAGAAACTTAGAAACAGATACGCAGTATTTT. Amino acid sequence: CASRNLETDTQYF.